Below are 21 T cell receptor beta chains sequenced from a single sample in a study of CD8+ T cells in alopecia areata. cDNA prepared by RNA extraction and subsequent reverse transcription served as the template for sequencing. The data were produced by immunoSEQ multiplex PCR, yet TCRdb's version contains in-frame clones alone and is incomplete. This repertoire shows about 190,000 clones, about 60% found once; its top ten account for approximately 0.7%. Treatment defined: oral pan-JAK inhibitor, 5-10 mg twice daily. Sequenced material: CD4+ T cells sorted from blood, taken at week 4, from a patient treated with tofacitinib. The source is a human donor with alopecia areata.

The chain recombines TRBV30 with TRBJ1-1; 7 bases align to TRBD1. Trimming at V came to 5 bases and at J to 1 base, leaving 7 bases not matched to a gene. Germline V gene sequence: CDR1 GTSNPN, CDR2 SVGIG (reference sequence). The CDR3 has 14 amino acids. The CDR3 nucleotides read TGTGCCTGGGTAAAGGGGACAGCGAACACTGAAGCTTTCTTT. Its translation is CAWVKGTANTEAFF.

The chain carries TRBV30 and TRBJ2-2, with D possibly called TRBD1 or TRBD2 (5 bases each). This CDR3 comprises 15 residues. The germline gives CDR1 GTSNPN, CDR2 SVGIG (reference sequence). V was trimmed by 1 base and J by 0 bases, leaving 9 bases between them. For the CDR3, the DNA is TGTGCCTGGAGTGGGGGGATGTCGAACACCGGGGAGCTGTTTTTT. Its protein product is CAWSGGMSNTGELFF.

CDR3 region: CASGRNQETQYF. CDR3 in DNA: TGTGCCAGTGGACGGAACCAAGAGACCCAGTACTTC. V is TRBV2 and J is TRBJ2-5; D remains unclear. CDR1 and CDR2 (germline): SNHLY, FYNNEI. V lost 9 bases and J 0 bases, leaving 8 bases between the germline ends. The CDR3 covers 12 residues.

The V call is TRBV15, the J call TRBJ2-5; TRBD2 might be the D (5 bases). This CDR3 contains 15 residues. CDR1 is LNHNV, CDR2 YYDKDF, per germline (reference sequence). Trimming shortened V by 0 bases and J by 2 bases, and 10 bases separated the two germline ends. This chain's CDR3 is CATSRDPSGQETQYF. The CDR3 DNA reads as TGTGCCACCAGCAGAGATCCCAGCGGACAAGAGACCCAGTACTTC.

The chain is built from TRBV27 and TRBJ2-7; 9 nucleotides align to TRBD2. V shed 3 bases and J 5 bases; nucleotides not matched to a gene: 11. The CDR3 contains 16 residues. Germline V gives CDR1 MNHEY, CDR2 SMNVEV (reference sequence). In DNA, the CDR3 is TGTGCCAGCAGTTTTCGGGGGGCGGGAGGGCTGAACGAGCAGTACTTC. It is translated as CASSFRGAGGLNEQYF.

V usage is TRBV30 and J usage is TRBJ2-4; D is unclear. The ends were cut back, 4 bases at V and 3 bases at J, with 13 bases in the middle. This CDR3 has 14 residues. Per the germline V gene, CDR1 is GTSNPN and CDR2 is SVGIG (reference sequence). The chain's CDR3 is CAWTGGGNKNIQYF. CDR3 nucleotides: TGTGCCTGGACCGGTGGTGGCAACAAAAACATTCAGTACTTC. The full variable domain, rest sourced from reference TRBV30 and TRBJ2-4, is SQTIHQWPATLVQPVGSPLSLECTVEGTSNPNLYWYRQAAGRGLQLLFYSVGIGQISSEVPQNLSASRPQDRQFILSSKKLLLSDSGFYLCAWTGGGNKNIQYFGAGTRLSVL.

The rearrangement uses TRBV7-3 and TRBJ2-7, with 8 positions matching TRBD1. Germline values: CDR1 SGHTA, CDR2 FQGTGA. V was clipped by 0 bases and J by 7 bases; unmatched bases: 5. The CDR3 runs to 14 residues. In DNA, the CDR3 is TGTGCCAGCAGCTTAACCGGGACAGGAGGGGAGCAGTACTTC. This translates into CASSLTGTGGEQYF.

This sequence joins TRBV25-1 and TRBJ1-2; 9 bases fit TRBD1. Germline V gene lookup returns CDR1 MGHDK and CDR2 SYGVNS. The ends lost 3 bases at V and 7 bases at J; junction bases unmatched: 12. CDR3 length: 16 residues. The chain's CDR3 is CASSDDRGGDAFGYTF. In DNA form, the CDR3 reads TGTGCCAGCAGTGACGACAGGGGGGGGGATGCATTTGGCTACACCTTC.

V gene TRBV23-1 combines with J gene TRBJ2-5, with 8 nucleotides matching TRBD2. TRBV23-1 is classed as an ORF, of uncertain function. This CDR3 is built from 16 residues. With V trimmed by 2 bases and J by 3 bases, 8 bases remained unmatched. This CDR3 is CASSQERERGKETQYF. In nucleotides, the CDR3 is TGCGCCAGCAGTCAAGAGCGGGAGAGGGGAAAAGAGACCCAGTACTTC.

This clone has just a few counts. The chain employs TRBV7-2 and TRBJ2-5; D is unclear. V was clipped by 5 bases and J by 2 bases, with 3 bases between them. The germline gives CDR1 SGHTA, CDR2 FQGNSA. The CDR3 contains 11 residues. The chain's CDR3 is CASSQQETQYF. In nucleotides, the CDR3 is TGTGCCAGCAGCCAACAAGAGACCCAGTACTTC.

V usage is TRBV5-1 and J usage is TRBJ2-7, with D perhaps TRBD1 or TRBD2 (5 bases each). The germline V gene has CDR1 SGHRS and CDR2 YFSETQ. CDR3 size: 13 residues. V lost 5 bases and J lost 2, with 11 bases in between. For the CDR3, the DNA is TGCGCCAGCAGTTCGGGACCGACCTACGAGCAGTACTTC. Amino acid sequence: CASSSGPTYEQYF.

This clone came up a few times. The chain joins TRBV28 to TRBJ1-4; 7 bases align to TRBD1. V gave up 6 bases and J gave up 0 bases; unmatched junction bases: 7. Germline V lookup: CDR1 MDHEN, CDR2 SYDVKM. The CDR3 extends over 16 amino acids. Here the CDR3 reads CASSPLQGSTNEKLFF. The CDR3 DNA is TGTGCCAGCAGCCCCTTACAGGGGTCAACTAATGAAAAACTGTTTTTT.

This chain joins TRBV5-6 and TRBJ1-4, with 11 bases aligning to TRBD1. Germline V gene sequence: CDR1 SGHDT, CDR2 YYEEEE. CDR3 size: 18 residues. J lost 4 bases, V lost 2 bases, and 10 bases had no gene match. The CDR3 region is CASSLTGTGGIGNEKLFF. CDR3 DNA sequence: TGTGCCAGCAGCTTAACCGGGACAGGGGGTATTGGTAATGAAAAACTGTTTTTT.

This clone was counted between two and nine times. The CDR3 loop reads CSVRPLQGAGELFF. CDR3 DNA: TGCAGCGTTCGTCCGCTGCAGGGGGCCGGGGAGCTGTTTTTT. This chain links TRBV29-1 with TRBJ2-2; 7 nucleotides match TRBD1. The junction had 9 bases not matched to a gene; V was cut back by 5 bases and J by 6 bases. The germline V gene encodes CDR1 SQVTM and CDR2 ANQGSEA. The CDR3 extends over 14 amino acids.

The gene calls are TRBV7-2 and TRBJ2-5; D call uncertain. This CDR3 contains 13 residues. Germline CDR1 reads SGHTA; CDR2 reads FQGNSA. V lost 4 bases and J lost 5, with 11 bases in between. The CDR3 DNA reads TGTGCCAGCAGCTCCCCAGTTGGGGAGACCCAGTACTTC. Residues: CASSSPVGETQYF.

The DNA of the CDR3 is TGTGCCAGCTCACCCGGGACAGAGTACGAGCAGTACTTC. This sequence encodes CASSPGTEYEQYF. The chain uses TRBV18 and TRBJ2-7; 7 bases are a match to TRBD1. The ends lost 3 bases at V and 4 bases at J; junction bases unmatched: 3. Germline lookup yields CDR1 KGHSH and CDR2 LQKENI. This CDR3 comprises 13 residues.

The chain uses TRBV19 and TRBJ2-4; 8 positions match TRBD2. The germline gives CDR1 LNHDA, CDR2 SQIVND (reference sequence). The CDR3 covers 14 residues. The V and J ends lost 6 bases and 5 bases, in that order; junction bases with no gene match: 6. CDR3 sequence: CASSLGRDQNIQYF. The CDR3 DNA reads as TGTGCCAGTAGCCTCGGGAGGGATCAAAACATTCAGTACTTC.

This clone was seen a single time. The gene calls are TRBV5-1 and TRBJ2-7; D is undetermined. The V end lost 2 bases, the J end lost 0 bases, and 9 bases lay between the germline ends. Germline V gene lookup returns CDR1 SGHRS and CDR2 YFSETQ. CDR3 size: 14 residues. CDR3 region: CASSFGPTSYEQYF. CDR3 nucleotides: TGCGCCAGCAGCTTCGGGCCCACCTCCTACGAGCAGTACTTC.

DNA of the CDR3: TGCAGCGTGCTAGGACAGGGCGACTCTGGAAACACCATATATTTT. The encoded protein is CSVLGQGDSGNTIYF. The V call is TRBV29-1, the J call TRBJ1-3; 8 bases are a match to TRBD1. The CDR3 totals 15 residues. Germline V gene lookup returns CDR1 SQVTM and CDR2 ANQGSEA. After removal of 6 bases from V and 0 bases from J, the junction contained 7 bases not matched to a gene.

This clone has a single count. This chain connects TRBV30 to TRBJ2-3; D remains unclear. Germline V lookup: CDR1 GTSNPN, CDR2 SVGIG (reference sequence). This CDR3 is 11 amino acids long. V dropped 3 bases and J dropped 5 bases, with 6 bases sitting between them. This CDR3 reads CAWRTQDTQYF. CDR3 DNA sequence: TGTGCCTGGAGGACGCAAGATACGCAGTATTTT.

In its sample, this clone was seen a few times. The CDR3: CASSLDLAGFSEQFF. The CDR3 coding sequence is TGTGCCAGCAGCTTAGATCTAGCGGGATTTTCAGAGCAGTTCTTC. The chain joins TRBV11-3 to TRBJ2-1; TRBD2 agrees at 9 bases. The junction had 7 bases not matched to a gene; V was cut back by 0 bases and J by 10 bases. The CDR3 loop spans 15 amino acids. CDR1 is SGHNT, CDR2 YENEEA, per germline.